These 25 T cell receptor beta chains share one sample of origin, sequenced in a study of blood T cells in healthy people across ages (dated by TCRdb to the mid-2010s). The library was made by 5' RACE. Sequencer: Illumina HiSeq 2500. A second PCR of about 6 to 12 cycles was run with a J-beta primer mix and a sample-barcoded 5' primer. Using fastp at Q25 and MiXCR, TCRdb reprocessed the public reads and kept productive beta chains. CDR3 protein duplicates are merged, each entry listing the most common genes and DNA. The sample profile shows around 1,500,000 distinct CDR3 sequences; roughly 27% of them were found once. The ten top clones hold roughly 8% of the sample. The sample consisted of blood. The source of these receptors is a woman aged 25 to 39 in good health.

This clonotype was detected only a few times. J is TRBJ2-2 and V is TRBV20-1; D is possibly TRBD2 (5 bases). Germline V gives CDR1 DFQATT, CDR2 SNEGSKA (reference sequence). The CDR3 contains 15 residues. The V and J ends lost 6 bases and 2 bases respectively, with 16 bases between them. DNA of the CDR3: TGCAGTGCGCCACGGGGATCCGACAACACCGGGGAGCTGTTTTTT. Its protein is CSAPRGSDNTGELFF.

This clonotype was observed at least ten times. The rearrangement joins TRBV20-1 to TRBJ2-5; maybe TRBD1 (6 bases). The CDR3 runs 12 residues. CDR1 is DFQATT and CDR2 is SNEGSKA in the germline V gene (reference sequence). Trimming removed 8 bases from V and 4 bases from J, with 14 bases in between. CDR3 loop: CSYRRGAETQYF. CDR3 bases: TGCAGTTATCGCAGGGGCGCAGAGACCCAGTACTTC.

In this sample, this clonotype turned up a few times. The rearrangement links TRBV9 to TRBJ2-2, with D unresolved. V was shortened by 0 bases and J by 7 bases, with 7 bases between the two germline ends. In germline, CDR1 is SGDLS, CDR2 YYNGEE. The CDR3 runs 13 residues. This CDR3 reads CASSVVRGGELFF. CDR3 DNA sequence: TGTGCCAGCAGCGTAGTTCGAGGCGGGGAGCTGTTTTTT.

This clonotype was detected ten times or more. The chain employs TRBV5-4 and TRBJ2-1; D ambiguous. This CDR3 spans 16 amino acids. The germline gives CDR1 SGHNT, CDR2 YYREEE (reference sequence). The germline V and J ends were trimmed by 0 bases and 5 bases, with 15 bases remaining between them. The CDR3 protein is CASSLVSLVGHNEQFF. The DNA for the CDR3 is TGTGCCAGCAGCTTGGTTTCGCTAGTAGGACACAATGAGCAGTTCTTC.

This clonotype turned up a few times. This chain joins TRBV6-1 and TRBJ2-3; 9 bases fit TRBD1. V lost 7 bases to trimming and J lost 4 bases; unmatched junction nucleotides: 15. This CDR3 contains 17 residues. Germline CDR1 reads MNHNS; CDR2 reads SASEGT. The CDR3 sequence is CASTQISTGTGSDTQYF. The CDR3 bases are TGTGCCAGCACTCAAATCAGTACCGGGACAGGGTCAGATACGCAGTATTTT.

Concerning this clonotype itself: A much larger clone differs by one base, so this may be a read error. The V gene is TRBV2, the J gene TRBJ2-5; D unclear. CDR1 and CDR2 (germline): SNHLY, FYNNEI. This CDR3 spans 11 amino acids. V was cut by 2 bases and J by 5 bases, with 3 bases left in between. The CDR3 reads CASSECETQYF. The DNA of the CDR3 is TGTGCCAGCAGTGAATGTGAGACCCAGTACTTC.

The genes are TRBV20-1 and TRBJ2-7; either TRBD1 or TRBD2 may supply D (5 bases each). The germline V gene encodes CDR1 DFQATT and CDR2 SNEGSKA (reference sequence). The CDR3 extends over 14 amino acids. Trimming removed 3 bases from V and 4 bases from J, with 16 bases in between. CDR3 loop: CSARAPRDGYEQYF. The CDR3 region has the DNA TGCAGTGCTAGGGCCCCCCGGGACGGATACGAGCAGTACTTC.

This clonotype appeared many times. This chain uses TRBV7-2 with TRBJ2-7, with D possibly being TRBD1 or TRBD2 (5 bases each). Trimming stripped 1 base from V and 2 bases from J, with 15 bases between. This CDR3 has 16 amino acids. Germline CDR1 is SGHTA and CDR2 is FQGNSA. DNA for the CDR3: TGTGCCAGCAGCTTAGTTTCGGGACGAGCAACCTACGAGCAGTACTTC. This encodes CASSLVSGRATYEQYF.

With respect to this clonotype: An end of the junction does not agree with germline; a read error may underlie this. The chain carries TRBV27 and TRBJ1-1; 8 bases are a match to TRBD1. CDR1 and CDR2 from the germline V gene are MNHEY and SMNVEV (reference sequence). This CDR3 has 16 amino acids. CDR3 coding DNA: TGCGCCAGCAGTTTCGGGACAGGAGGAGGGAACACTGAAGCTTTCTTT. This sequence encodes CASSFGTGGGNTEAFF.

The CDR3 sequence is CSAQRRTGGAGANVLTF. Here the CDR3 DNA reads TGCAGTGCGCAAAGGCGGACAGGGGGCGCTGGGGCCAACGTCCTGACTTTC. J is TRBJ2-6 and V is TRBV20-1; TRBD1 agrees at 11 bases. The CDR3 is 17 residues long. Looked up from germline, CDR1 is DFQATT and CDR2 is SNEGSKA (reference sequence). V gave up 6 bases and J gave up 2 bases; unmatched junction bases: 9.

The chain couples TRBV11-2 to TRBJ1-3; the D is unclear. From germline, CDR1 is SGHAT and CDR2 FQNNGV. The CDR3 sequence is 16 residues long. With 5 bases removed from V and 2 bases from J, the gap between germline ends came to 16 bases. The CDR3 is CASSEMAELPGNTIYF. DNA for the CDR3: TGTGCCAGCAGCGAGATGGCGGAACTGCCTGGAAACACCATATATTTT.

This clonotype was counted ten times or more. CDR3 sequence reads: CASSDPPYEQYF. The CDR3 nucleotides are TGTGCCAGCAGTGACCCTCCCTACGAGCAGTACTTC. The J gene is TRBJ2-7, the V gene TRBV25-1; D unresolved. Germline CDR1 reads MGHDK; CDR2 reads SYGVNS. Trimming pared 3 bases from V and 2 bases from J, leaving 5 bases between. The CDR3 extends over 12 amino acids.

This clonotype was found many times. The gene calls are TRBV6-5 and TRBJ1-2, with TRBD1 as a possible D gene (5 bases). The V and J ends lost 7 bases and 6 bases respectively, with 15 bases between them. The germline gives CDR1 MNHEY, CDR2 SVGAGI. The CDR3 length is 13 residues. In DNA, the CDR3 is TGTGCCAGCACCAACCCGGGACGAAATGGCTACACCTTC. As protein: CASTNPGRNGYTF.

This clonotype was picked up a small number of times. This clone may be a read error of a much larger clone one base away. The chain joins TRBV9 to TRBJ2-6; tentative D call: TRBD2 (6 bases). Germline values: CDR1 SGDLS, CDR2 YYNGEE. The length of the CDR3 is 17 residues. As DNA, the CDR3 is TGTACCAGCAGCGTAGACGCAGGGAGGTCTGGGGCCAACGTCCCGGCTTTC. This translates into CTSSVDAGRSGANVPAF.

Worth noting for this clonotype: At one of its ends the junction is not consistent with the germline gene, which may arise from a read error. The chain employs TRBV19 and TRBJ2-1, with 11 bases aligning to TRBD2. CDR1 and CDR2 from the germline V gene are LNHDA and SQIVND (reference sequence). This CDR3 contains 15 residues. CDR3 amino acids: CTSSTPSGGQNEQFF. The DNA of the CDR3 is TGTACCAGTAGTACTCCTAGCGGGGGGCAGAATGAGCAGTTCTTC. Full variable domain (remainder filled in from reference TRBV19 and TRBJ2-1): DGGITQSPKYLFRKEGQNVTLSCEQNLNHDAMYWYRQDPGQGLRLIYYSQIVNDFQKGDIAEGYSVSREKKESFPLTVTSAQKNPTAFYLCTSSTPSGGQNEQFFGPGTRLTVL.

In regard to this clonotype: One end of the junction does not line up with germline, which may come from a read error. The chain couples TRBV6-5 to TRBJ1-6; 7 bases are shared with TRBD1. The germline V gene encodes CDR1 MNHEY and CDR2 SVGAGI. The CDR3 sequence is 16 residues long. CDR3 protein: CATSYGQGGPNSPLHF. Written as DNA, the CDR3 is TGTGCCACCAGTTACGGGCAGGGGGGGCCTAATTCGCCCCTCCACTTT.

The CDR3 sequence: CASSLVTSGRVNEQFF. DNA for the CDR3: TGCGCCAGCAGCTTGGTTACTAGCGGAAGGGTCAATGAGCAGTTCTTC. The V gene is TRBV5-1, the J gene TRBJ2-1, with TRBD2 matching 8 bases. Germline loops: CDR1 SGHRS, CDR2 YFSETQ. Trimming cost V 0 bases and J 6 bases; bases outside gene matches: 8. The CDR3 spans 16 residues.

Many counts were recorded for this clonotype. The V gene is TRBV20-1, the J gene TRBJ2-3; 9 positions agree with TRBD2. The junction had 5 bases not matched to a gene; V was cut back by 5 bases and J by 2 bases. The length of the CDR3 is 14 residues. Germline V CDR1 and CDR2: DFQATT, SNEGSKA (reference sequence). The CDR3 is CSAFSGGTTDTQYF. CDR3 in DNA: TGCAGTGCTTTTAGCGGGGGCACCACAGATACGCAGTATTTT.

J is TRBJ2-3 and V is TRBV12-3 or TRBV12-4; TRBD2 agrees at 7 bases. V lost 5 bases to trimming and J lost 4 bases; unmatched junction nucleotides: 9. The CDR3 loop spans 15 amino acids. In DNA, the CDR3 is TGTGCCAGCAGTACTAGCGCTTTGGGGTCAGATACGCAGTATTTT. Translation gives CASSTSALGSDTQYF.

This rearrangement joins TRBV6-4 to TRBJ2-1; TRBD2 matches 10 bases. Germline CDR1 MRHNA, CDR2 SNTAGT. The CDR3 extends over 17 amino acids. J gave up 0 bases and V 7 bases, and 9 bases lay outside the gene matches. This CDR3 reads CASNGLADTSSYNEQFF. The CDR3 DNA reads TGTGCCAGCAACGGACTAGCGGATACCAGCTCCTACAATGAGCAGTTCTTC.

This clonotype was found a few times. This chain connects TRBV5-6 to TRBJ2-1; tentative D call: TRBD1 (5 bases). CDR3 length equals 13 residues. From germline, CDR1 is SGHDT and CDR2 YYEEEE. The V and J ends lost 2 bases and 8 bases respectively, with 11 bases between them. CDR3 region: CASSFLVGDEQFF. The CDR3 DNA reads TGTGCCAGCAGCTTCCTCGTAGGGGATGAGCAGTTCTTC.

The chain has TRBV29-1 and TRBJ2-3; tentatively, D is TRBD1 or TRBD2 (6 bases each). The CDR3 spans 17 residues. In germline, CDR1 is SQVTM, CDR2 ANQGSEA. V was cut by 2 bases and J by 0 bases, with 18 bases left in between. The CDR3 here is CSVEKGDSGPSTDTQYF. CDR3 nucleotides: TGCAGCGTTGAAAAGGGGGACTCGGGACCTAGCACAGATACGCAGTATTTT.

This clonotype was detected only once. A clone one base away is much larger, so this may be a read error. This chain uses TRBV2 with TRBJ1-2; TRBD1 agrees at 9 bases. The CDR3 covers 14 residues. Trimming cost V 10 bases and J 4 bases; bases outside gene matches: 10. The germline gives CDR1 SNHLY, CDR2 FYNNEI. The CDR3 sequence: CANSPQGASYGYTF. As DNA, the CDR3 is TGTGCCAACAGCCCACAGGGGGCTAGCTATGGCTACACCTTC.

V and J are TRBV21-1 and TRBJ1-5; the listed D gene, TRBD1, was not tested against the DNA. TRBV21-1 is marked as a pseudogene. CDR3 length: 19 residues. The CDR3 DNA reads as TGTGCCAGCAGCAAAGTCGCGGACATTCAAGTGGTATGCAATCAGCCCCAGCATTTT. This codes for CASSKVADIQVVCNQPQHF.

The genes are TRBV20-1 and TRBJ2-3; TRBD2 aligns across 10 bases. CDR3 length equals 14 residues. Trimming cost V 6 bases and J 6 bases; bases outside gene matches: 9. Germline CDR1 and CDR2: DFQATT and SNEGSKA (reference sequence). The CDR3 region has the DNA TGCAGTGCAACCGGGACTAGCGTAATTGATACGCAGTATTTT. It translates to CSATGTSVIDTQYF.